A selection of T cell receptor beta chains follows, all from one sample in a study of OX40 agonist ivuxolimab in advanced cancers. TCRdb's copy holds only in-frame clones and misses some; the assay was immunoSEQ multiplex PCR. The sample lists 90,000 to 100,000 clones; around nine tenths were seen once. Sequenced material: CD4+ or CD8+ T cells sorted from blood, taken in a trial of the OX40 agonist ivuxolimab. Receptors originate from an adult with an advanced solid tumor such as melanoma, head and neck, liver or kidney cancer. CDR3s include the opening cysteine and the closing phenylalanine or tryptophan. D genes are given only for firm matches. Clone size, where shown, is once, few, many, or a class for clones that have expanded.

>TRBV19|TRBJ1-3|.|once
CASTYDNSGNTIYF
TGTGCCAGTACCTACGACAACTCTGGAAACACCATATATTTT
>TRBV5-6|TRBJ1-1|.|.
CASSPGMNTEAFF
TGTGCCAGCAGCCCGGGGATGAACACTGAAGCTTTCTTT
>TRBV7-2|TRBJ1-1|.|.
CASSFRGSTEAFF
TGTGCCAGCAGCTTCAGGGGCAGCACTGAAGCTTTCTTT
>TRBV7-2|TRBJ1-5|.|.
CASSLSRDQPQHF
TGTGCCAGCAGCTTATCCAGGGATCAGCCCCAGCATTTT
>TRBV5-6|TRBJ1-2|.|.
CASSVNYGYTF
TGTGCCAGCAGCGTTAACTATGGCTACACCTTC
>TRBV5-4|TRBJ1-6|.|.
CASSLASTGRSPLHF
TGTGCCAGCAGCCTAGCTTCGACAGGCAGATCACCCCTCCACTTT
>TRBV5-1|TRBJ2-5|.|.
CASRRDSGVETQYF
TGCGCCAGCAGGCGGGACAGTGGGGTAGAGACCCAGTACTTC
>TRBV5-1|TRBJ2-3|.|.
CASSSAGALTDTQYF
TGCGCCAGCAGCTCCGCCGGGGCCCTCACAGATACGCAGTATTTT
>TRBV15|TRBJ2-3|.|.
CATSGSGGAGADTQYF
TGTGCCACCAGCGGTTCTGGGGGGGCCGGGGCAGATACGCAGTATTTT
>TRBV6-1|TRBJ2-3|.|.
CASSQQSSTDTQYF
TGTGCCAGCAGTCAACAGTCTAGCACAGATACGCAGTATTTT
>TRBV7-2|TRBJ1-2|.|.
CASSPGVGYGYTF
TGTGCCAGCAGCCCGGGGGTAGGGTATGGCTACACCTTC
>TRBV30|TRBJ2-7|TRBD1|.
CAWAPGQGEEQYF
TGTGCCTGGGCTCCTGGACAGGGCGAAGAGCAGTACTTC
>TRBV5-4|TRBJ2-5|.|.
CASRQYSQETQYF
TGTGCCAGCAGACAATACTCTCAAGAGACCCAGTACTTC
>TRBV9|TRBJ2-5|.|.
CASSVGHSQETQYF
TGTGCCAGCAGCGTAGGACATAGCCAAGAGACCCAGTACTTC
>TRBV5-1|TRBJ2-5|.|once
CASSPTSGGSSLKGGMETQYF
TGCGCCAGCAGCCCCACGTCGGGGGGTTCCAGTTTAAAAGGGGGTATGGAGACCCAGTACTTC
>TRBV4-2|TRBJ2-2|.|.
CASSQDAGYTGELFF
TGTGCCAGCAGCCAAGATGCAGGGTACACCGGGGAGCTGTTTTTT
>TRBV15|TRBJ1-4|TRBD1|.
CATSGEGATLVATNEKLFF
TGTGCCACCAGCGGAGAGGGGGCAACACTGGTCGCAACTAATGAAAAACTGTTTTTT
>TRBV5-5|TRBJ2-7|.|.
CASSPAARNYEQYF
TGTGCCAGCAGCCCGGCGGCCCGAAACTACGAGCAGTACTTC
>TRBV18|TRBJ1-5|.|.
CASSPGVRQPQHF
TGTGCCAGCTCACCGGGGGTTCGGCAGCCCCAGCATTTT
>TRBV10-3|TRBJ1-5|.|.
CAISDGGPGNQPQHF
TGTGCCATCAGTGATGGGGGGCCGGGCAATCAGCCCCAGCATTTT
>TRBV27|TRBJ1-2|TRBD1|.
CASSLPVVGQDLVCYTF
TGTGCCAGCAGTTTACCGGTAGTGGGACAGGACCTAGTATGCTACACCTTC
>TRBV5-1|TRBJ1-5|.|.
CASSFRGGDQPQHF
TGCGCCAGCAGCTTCCGGGGTGGGGATCAGCCCCAGCATTTT
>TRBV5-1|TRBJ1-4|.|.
CASSLAADYGEKLFF
TGCGCCAGCAGCTTGGCCGCGGATTACGGGGAAAAACTGTTTTTT
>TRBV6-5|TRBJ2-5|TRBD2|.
CASRRLAVLQETQYF
TGTGCCAGCAGACGACTAGCGGTACTTCAAGAGACCCAGTACTTC
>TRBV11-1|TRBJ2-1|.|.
CASSFSNEQFF
TGTGCCAGCAGCTTCAGTAATGAGCAGTTCTTC
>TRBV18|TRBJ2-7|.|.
CASSPNSQPGDEQYF
TGTGCCAGCTCACCAAACAGTCAACCAGGGGACGAGCAGTACTTC
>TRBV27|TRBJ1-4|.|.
CASSLRRNEKLFF
TGTGCCAGCAGTCTCCGACGTAATGAAAAACTGTTTTTT
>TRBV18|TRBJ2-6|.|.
CASSIGTPGANVLTF
TGTGCCAGCTCTATCGGGACACCGGGGGCCAACGTCCTGACTTTC
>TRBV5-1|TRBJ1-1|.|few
CASSLSGMGEVGAFF
TGCGCCAGCAGCTTGTCAGGAATGGGGGAGGTTGGAGCTTTCTTT
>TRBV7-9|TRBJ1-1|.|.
CASSLETPNTEAFF
TGTGCCAGCAGCTTAGAAACGCCGAACACTGAAGCTTTCTTT
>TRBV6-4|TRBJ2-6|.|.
CASSDRRSGANVLTF
TGTGCCAGCAGTGACCGTCGCTCTGGGGCCAACGTCCTGACTTTC
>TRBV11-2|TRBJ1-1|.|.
CASSLLVSTEAFF
TGTGCCAGCAGCTTATTAGTTTCCACTGAAGCTTTCTTT
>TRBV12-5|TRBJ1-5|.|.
CASGPGAGQPQHF
TGTGCTAGTGGTCCAGGGGCGGGACAGCCCCAGCATTTT
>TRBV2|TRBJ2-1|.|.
CASSPPNNNEQFF
TGTGCCAGCAGCCCCCCGAACAACAATGAGCAGTTCTTC
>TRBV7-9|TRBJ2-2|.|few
CASSPGAPNTGELFF
TGTGCCAGCAGCCCAGGGGCACCGAACACCGGGGAGCTGTTTTTT
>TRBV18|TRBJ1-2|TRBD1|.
CASSPGTEYGYTF
TGTGCCAGCTCACCAGGGACAGAGTATGGCTACACCTTC
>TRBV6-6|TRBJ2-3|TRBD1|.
CASSLPGGDTQYF
TGTGCCAGCAGCCTCCCAGGGGGAGATACGCAGTATTTT
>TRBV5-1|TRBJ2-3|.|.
CASSLVGKDTQYF
TGCGCCAGCAGCTTGGTCGGGAAAGATACGCAGTATTTT
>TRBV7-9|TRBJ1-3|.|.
CASSLVAGGSGNTIYF
TGTGCCAGCAGCTTAGTCGCGGGTGGGTCTGGAAACACCATATATTTT
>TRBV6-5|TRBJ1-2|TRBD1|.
CASSTGQGSGYTF
TGTGCCAGCAGTACCGGACAGGGGAGTGGCTACACCTTC
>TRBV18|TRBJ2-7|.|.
CASSPQGSYEQYF
TGTGCCAGCTCACCACAGGGGAGCTACGAGCAGTACTTC
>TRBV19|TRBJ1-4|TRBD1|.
CATKPGQGDEKLFF
TGTGCCACAAAACCGGGACAGGGGGATGAAAAACTGTTTTTT
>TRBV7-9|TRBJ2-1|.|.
CASRHPTRFSSYNEQFF
TGTGCCAGCAGACATCCCACCCGATTCAGCTCCTACAATGAGCAGTTCTTC
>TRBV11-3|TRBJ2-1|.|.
CASSLRSYNEQFF
TGTGCCAGCAGCTTAAGGTCCTACAATGAGCAGTTCTTC
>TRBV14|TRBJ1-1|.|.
CASSPRGALNTEAFF
TGTGCCAGCAGCCCCCGGGGAGCGCTGAACACTGAAGCTTTCTTT
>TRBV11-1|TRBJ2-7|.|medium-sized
CASSLGRQSGEQYF
TGTGCCAGCAGCTTAGGGCGACAGTCTGGGGAGCAGTACTTC
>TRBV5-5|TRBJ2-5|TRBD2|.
CASSPPGTSGGPARWKTQYF
TGTGCCAGCAGCCCCCCCGGGACTAGTGGGGGCCCGGCCAGGTGGAAGACCCAGTACTTC
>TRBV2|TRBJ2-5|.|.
CASSEGAGETQYF
TGTGCCAGCAGTGAAGGAGCTGGGGAGACCCAGTACTTC
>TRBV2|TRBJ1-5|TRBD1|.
CASHDRDPSNQPQHF
TGTGCCAGCCACGACAGGGACCCTAGCAATCAGCCCCAGCATTTT
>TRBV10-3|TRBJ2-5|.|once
CAISAAAGQETQYF
TGTGCCATCAGTGCGGCGGCAGGACAAGAGACCCAGTACTTC
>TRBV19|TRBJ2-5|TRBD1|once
CASGITGGAGTQYF
TGTGCCAGTGGGATAACAGGGGGCGCAGGGACCCAGTACTTC
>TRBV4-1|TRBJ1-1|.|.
CASSQGGLRDTEAFF
TGCGCCAGCAGCCAAGGTGGCCTGCGCGACACTGAAGCTTTCTTT
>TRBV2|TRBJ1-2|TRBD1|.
CASRGQLYGGYTF
TGTGCCAGCAGGGGACAGTTGTACGGTGGCTACACCTTC
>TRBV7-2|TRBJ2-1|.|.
CASSLGAVRNDEQFF
TGTGCCAGCAGCTTAGGTGCAGTGAGGAACGATGAGCAGTTCTTC
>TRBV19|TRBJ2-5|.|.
CAKPRRETQYF
TGTGCCAAACCCCGCCGGGAGACCCAGTACTTC
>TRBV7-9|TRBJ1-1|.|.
CASSRNTAEAFF
TGTGCCAGCAGCCGTAACACCGCTGAAGCTTTCTTT
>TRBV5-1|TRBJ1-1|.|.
CASSFYGTEAFF
TGCGCCAGCAGCTTCTACGGGACTGAAGCTTTCTTT
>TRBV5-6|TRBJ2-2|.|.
CASSFAGTRTGELFF
TGTGCCAGCAGCTTTGCGGGGACACGCACCGGGGAGCTGTTTTTT
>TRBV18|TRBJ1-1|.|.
CASSPQKGTEAFF
TGTGCCAGCTCACCCCAAAAAGGGACTGAAGCTTTCTTT